This entry is about one T cell receptor beta chain. This sample stems from a study of shared clonotypes between healthy human individuals. The CDR3 totals 11 residues. The V and J ends lost 7 bases and 8 bases respectively, with 9 bases between them. The germline CDR1 and CDR2 sequences are MNHNS and SASEGT. Method: immunoSEQ multiplex PCR; TCRdb's copy keeps in-frame clones and lacks some. The table lists a few million clones, approximately 92% of them singletons. This TCR derives from a man aged 18 to 29 in good health. Sequenced material: naive CD4+ T cells sorted from blood. Sample subset: CD45RA+ positively selected. The chain employs TRBV6-1 and TRBJ1-3; D gene uncertain. The CDR3 DNA sequence: TGTGCCAGCACCTTGGGTGACACCATATATTTT. The encoded protein is CASTLGDTIYF.